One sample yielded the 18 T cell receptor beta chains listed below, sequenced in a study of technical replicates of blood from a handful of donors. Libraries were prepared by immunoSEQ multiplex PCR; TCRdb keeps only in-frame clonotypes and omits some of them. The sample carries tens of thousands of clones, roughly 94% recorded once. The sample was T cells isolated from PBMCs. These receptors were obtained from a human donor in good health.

The CDR3 nucleotides are TGTGCCAGCAGCTTATTTACTAGCGGAGGCGATGAGCAGTTCTTC. This encodes CASSLFTSGGDEQFF. The V and J genes are TRBV7-9 and TRBJ2-1, with 8 nucleotides matching TRBD2. This CDR3 has 15 residues. V trimming: 2 bases; J trimming: 8 bases; junction bases outside the gene matches: 8. The V gene's germline CDR1 is SEHNR and CDR2 FQNEAQ (reference sequence). Supplemented by reference TRBV7-9 and TRBJ2-1, the full variable domain reads DTGVSQNPRHKITKRGQNVTFRCDPISEHNRLYWYRQTLGQGPEFLTYFQNEAQLEKSRLLSDRFSAERPKGSFSTLEIQRTEQGDSAMYLCASSLFTSGGDEQFFGPGTRLTVL.

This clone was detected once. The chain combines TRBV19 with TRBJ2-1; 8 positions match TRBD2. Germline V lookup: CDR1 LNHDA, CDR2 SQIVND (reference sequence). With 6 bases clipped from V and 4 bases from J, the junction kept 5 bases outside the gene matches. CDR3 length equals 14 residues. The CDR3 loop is CASRRGDLYNEQFF. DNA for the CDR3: TGTGCCAGTAGGCGGGGGGACCTTTACAATGAGCAGTTCTTC.

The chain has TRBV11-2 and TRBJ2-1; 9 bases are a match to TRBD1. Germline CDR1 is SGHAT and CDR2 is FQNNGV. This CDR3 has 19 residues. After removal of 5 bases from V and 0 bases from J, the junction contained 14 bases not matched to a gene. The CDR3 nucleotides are TGTGCCAGCAGCCCTGGTGGGACAGGGTCACTTTCCTCCTACAATGAGCAGTTCTTC. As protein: CASSPGGTGSLSSYNEQFF.

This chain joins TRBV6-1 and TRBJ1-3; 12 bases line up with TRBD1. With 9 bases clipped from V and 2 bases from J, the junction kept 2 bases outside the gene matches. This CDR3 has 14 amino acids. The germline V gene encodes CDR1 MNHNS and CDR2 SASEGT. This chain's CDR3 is CASGTGGPGNTIYF. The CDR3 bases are TGTGCCAGTGGGACAGGGGGCCCTGGAAACACCATATATTTT.

The CDR3: CAISGTGGGNQPQHF. CDR3 sequence (DNA): TGTGCCATCAGTGGGACAGGGGGAGGCAATCAGCCCCAGCATTTT. The V gene is TRBV10-3, the J gene TRBJ1-5; 10 bases align to TRBD1. With V trimmed by 4 bases and J by 2 bases, 2 bases remained unmatched. Germline V CDR1 and CDR2: ENHRY, SYGVKD. The CDR3 covers 15 residues.

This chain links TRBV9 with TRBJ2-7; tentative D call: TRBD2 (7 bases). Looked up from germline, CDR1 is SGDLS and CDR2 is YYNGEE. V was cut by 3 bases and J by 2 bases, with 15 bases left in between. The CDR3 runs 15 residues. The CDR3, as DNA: TGTGCCAGCAGCGCTTGGGGGGGGGCTACCTACGAGCAGTACTTC. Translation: CASSAWGGATYEQYF.

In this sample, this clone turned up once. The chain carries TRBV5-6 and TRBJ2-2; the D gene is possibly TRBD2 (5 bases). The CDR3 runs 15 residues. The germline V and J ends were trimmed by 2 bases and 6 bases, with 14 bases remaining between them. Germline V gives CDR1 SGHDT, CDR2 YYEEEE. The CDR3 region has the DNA TGTGCCAGCAGCTTACTCCGGGAACGATCCGGGGAGCTGTTTTTT. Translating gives CASSLLRERSGELFF.

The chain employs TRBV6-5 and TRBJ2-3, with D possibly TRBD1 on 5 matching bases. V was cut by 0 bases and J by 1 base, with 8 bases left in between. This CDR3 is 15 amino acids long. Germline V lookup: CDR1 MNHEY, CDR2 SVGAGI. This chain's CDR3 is CASSYSTAGTDTQYF. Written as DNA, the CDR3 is TGTGCCAGCAGTTACTCGACAGCAGGCACAGATACGCAGTATTTT.

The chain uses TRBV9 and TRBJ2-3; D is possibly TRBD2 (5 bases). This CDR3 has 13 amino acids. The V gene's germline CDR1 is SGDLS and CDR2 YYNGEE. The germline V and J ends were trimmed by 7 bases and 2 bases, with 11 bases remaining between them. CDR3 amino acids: CASSDLFTDTQYF. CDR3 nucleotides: TGTGCCAGCTCGGACTTGTTCACAGATACGCAGTATTTT. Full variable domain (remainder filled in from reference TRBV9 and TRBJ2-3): DSGVTQTPKHLITATGQRVTLRCSPRSGDLSVYWYQQSLDQGLQFLIQYYNGEERAKGNILERFSAQQFPDLHSELNLSSLELGDSALYFCASSDLFTDTQYFGPGTRLTVL.

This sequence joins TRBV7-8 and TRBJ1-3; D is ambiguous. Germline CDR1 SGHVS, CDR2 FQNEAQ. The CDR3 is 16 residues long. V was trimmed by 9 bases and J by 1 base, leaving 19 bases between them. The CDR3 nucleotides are TGTGCCAGTTCCTTTCCGTTAGCGGGGTCTGGAAACACCATATATTTT. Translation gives CASSFPLAGSGNTIYF.

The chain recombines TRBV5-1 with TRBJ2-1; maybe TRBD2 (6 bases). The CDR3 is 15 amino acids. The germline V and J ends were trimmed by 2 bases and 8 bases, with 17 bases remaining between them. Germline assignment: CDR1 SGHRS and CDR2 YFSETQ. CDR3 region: CASSFFSGGSDEQFF. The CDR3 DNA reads TGCGCCAGCAGCTTTTTTAGCGGAGGCTCCGATGAGCAGTTCTTC.

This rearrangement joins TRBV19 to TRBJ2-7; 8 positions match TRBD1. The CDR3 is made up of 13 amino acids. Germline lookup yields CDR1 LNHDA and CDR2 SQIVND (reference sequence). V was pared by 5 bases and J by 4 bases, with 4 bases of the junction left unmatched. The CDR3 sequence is CASSSRQGYEQYF. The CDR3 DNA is TGTGCCAGTAGTTCCAGACAGGGGTACGAGCAGTACTTC.

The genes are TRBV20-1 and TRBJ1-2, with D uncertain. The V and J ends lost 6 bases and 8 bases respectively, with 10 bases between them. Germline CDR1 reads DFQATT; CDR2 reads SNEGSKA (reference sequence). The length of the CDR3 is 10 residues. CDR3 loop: CSAGPGGYTF. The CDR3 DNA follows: TGCAGTGCCGGGCCGGGGGGCTACACCTTC.

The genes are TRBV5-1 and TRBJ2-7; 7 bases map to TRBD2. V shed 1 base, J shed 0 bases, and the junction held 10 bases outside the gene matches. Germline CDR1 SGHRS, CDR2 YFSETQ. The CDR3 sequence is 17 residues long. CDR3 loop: CASSLSYGASGSYEQYF. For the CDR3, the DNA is TGCGCCAGCAGCTTGAGTTACGGGGCTAGCGGCTCCTACGAGCAGTACTTC.

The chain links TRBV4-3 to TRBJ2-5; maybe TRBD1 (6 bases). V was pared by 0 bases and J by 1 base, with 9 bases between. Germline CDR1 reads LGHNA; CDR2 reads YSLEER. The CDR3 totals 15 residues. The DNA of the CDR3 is TGCGCCAGCAGCCAAGACGTAGGGGGCCAAGAGACCCAGTACTTC. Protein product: CASSQDVGGQETQYF.

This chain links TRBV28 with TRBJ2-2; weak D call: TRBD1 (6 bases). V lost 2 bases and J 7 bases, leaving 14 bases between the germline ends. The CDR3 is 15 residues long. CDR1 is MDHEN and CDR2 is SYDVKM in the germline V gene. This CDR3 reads CASSLPTGVNGELFF. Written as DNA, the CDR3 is TGTGCCAGCAGTTTACCGACAGGAGTTAACGGGGAGCTGTTTTTT.

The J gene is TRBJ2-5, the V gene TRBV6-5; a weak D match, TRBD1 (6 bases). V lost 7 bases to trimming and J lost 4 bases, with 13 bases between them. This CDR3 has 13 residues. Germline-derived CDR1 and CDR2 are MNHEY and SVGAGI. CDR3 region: CASTSGEGETQYF. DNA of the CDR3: TGTGCCAGCACCTCAGGGGAAGGAGAGACCCAGTACTTC.

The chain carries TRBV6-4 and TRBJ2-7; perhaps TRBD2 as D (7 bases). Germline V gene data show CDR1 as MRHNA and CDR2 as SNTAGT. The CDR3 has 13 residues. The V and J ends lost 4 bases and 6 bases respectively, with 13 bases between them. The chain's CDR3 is CASSAGGGAEQYF. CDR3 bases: TGTGCCAGCAGTGCTGGAGGGGGGGCCGAGCAGTACTTC.